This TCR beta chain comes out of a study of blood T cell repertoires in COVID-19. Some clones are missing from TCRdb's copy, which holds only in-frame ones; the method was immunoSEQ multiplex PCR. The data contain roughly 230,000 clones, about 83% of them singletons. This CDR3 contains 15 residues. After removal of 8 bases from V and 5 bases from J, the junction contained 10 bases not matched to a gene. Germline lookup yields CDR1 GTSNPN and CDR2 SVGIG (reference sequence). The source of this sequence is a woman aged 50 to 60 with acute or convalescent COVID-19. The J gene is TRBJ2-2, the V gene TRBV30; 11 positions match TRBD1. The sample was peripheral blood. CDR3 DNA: TGTGCCCGTGACCACGGGACAGGGGGAACCGGGGAGCTGTTTTTT. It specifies CARDHGTGGTGELFF.